The 26 T cell receptor beta chains below all came from one sample that was sequenced in a study of PD-L1 blockade in urothelial cancer. Time point in this sample: pretreatment peripheral blood. The protocol was immunoSEQ multiplex PCR, while the TCRdb copy is restricted to in-frame clones and leaves out a portion. The table lists tens of thousands of clones, 81% of them singletons. The sample consisted of PBMCs, taken around atezolizumab (anti-PD-L1) treatment. These receptors were obtained from a man in his 70s with urothelial cancer.

The J gene is TRBJ1-2, the V gene TRBV15; D not certain. The CDR3 is made up of 15 amino acids. V gave up 1 base and J gave up 7 bases, with 16 bases separating them. Germline V gene lookup returns CDR1 LNHNV and CDR2 YYDKDF (reference sequence). The CDR3 reads CATSRAGSPRGGYTF. The CDR3 DNA reads TGTGCCACCAGCAGAGCCGGCAGTCCCCGGGGTGGCTACACCTTC.

V and J are TRBV6-5 and TRBJ2-7; TRBD1 agrees at 7 bases. The V gene's germline CDR1 is MNHEY and CDR2 SVGAGI. The CDR3 is made up of 13 amino acids. Trimming took 4 bases from V and 6 from J; bases not matched to a gene: 6. The CDR3 region has the DNA TGTGCCAGCAGTTCTACAGGGGATCGCGAGCAGTACTTC. It specifies CASSSTGDREQYF.

This clone was counted a single time. The CDR3 reads CASSRPGALGGELFF. The CDR3, as DNA: TGTGCCAGCTCACGACCGGGAGCGCTTGGCGGGGAGCTGTTTTTT. The chain employs TRBV18 and TRBJ2-2, with D tentatively TRBD2 (6 bases). CDR1 is KGHSH, CDR2 LQKENI, per germline. This CDR3 contains 15 residues. V dropped 4 bases and J dropped 7 bases, with 16 bases sitting between them.

This clone turned up a few times. This rearrangement joins TRBV7-9 to TRBJ1-6; D is uncertain. Germline CDR1 and CDR2: SEHNR and FQNEAQ (reference sequence). With 8 bases removed from V and 10 bases from J, the gap between germline ends came to 12 bases. The CDR3 runs 12 residues. The CDR3 DNA reads as TGTGCCAGCGACACCCCGGGATCACCCCTCCACTTT. Protein product: CASDTPGSPLHF. Complete variable domain (other parts from reference TRBV7-9 and TRBJ1-6): DTGVSQNPRHKITKRGQNVTFRCDPISEHNRLYWYRQTLGQGPEFLTYFQNEAQLEKSRLLSDRFSAERPKGSFSTLEIQRTEQGDSAMYLCASDTPGSPLHFGNGTRLTVT.

V and J are TRBV19 and TRBJ1-4, with D unresolved. CDR3 length: 14 residues. Per the germline V gene, CDR1 is LNHDA and CDR2 is SQIVND (reference sequence). V lost 3 bases and J lost 6, with 11 bases in between. This CDR3 is CASSMGVGHEKLFF. The CDR3 nucleotides read TGTGCCAGTAGTATGGGAGTGGGTCATGAAAAACTGTTTTTT.

V and J are TRBV5-4 and TRBJ2-7, with TRBD1 matching over 7 bases. This CDR3 has 15 residues. The J segment lost 4 bases and the V segment lost 2 bases, leaving 9 bases of the junction unmatched. Per the germline V gene, CDR1 is SGHNT and CDR2 is YYREEE (reference sequence). The CDR3 nucleotides are TGTGCCAGCAGCTTCGGACAGGTACCAGGGTACGAGCAGTACTTC. Protein product: CASSFGQVPGYEQYF.

The genes are TRBV7-2 and TRBJ2-3; possibly TRBD1 for D (5 bases). Trimming stripped 0 bases from V and 4 bases from J, with 11 bases between. This CDR3 has 15 amino acids. Germline CDR1 SGHTA, CDR2 FQGNSA. The chain's CDR3 is CASSLAGVVADTQYF. Here the CDR3 DNA reads TGTGCCAGCAGCTTAGCAGGGGTGGTTGCAGATACGCAGTATTTT.

The J gene is TRBJ2-1, the V gene TRBV9, with a weak D call TRBD1 (5 bases). CDR1 and CDR2 from the germline V gene are SGDLS and YYNGEE. The CDR3 extends over 16 amino acids. V dropped 0 bases and J dropped 0 bases, with 10 bases sitting between them. The CDR3 DNA reads TGTGCCAGCAGCGTAGGACAGCCGAGCTCCTACAATGAGCAGTTCTTC. It yields the protein CASSVGQPSSYNEQFF. The full variable domain, rest sourced from reference TRBV9 and TRBJ2-1, is DSGVTQTPKHLITATGQRVTLRCSPRSGDLSVYWYQQSLDQGLQFLIQYYNGEERAKGNILERFSAQQFPDLHSELNLSSLELGDSALYFCASSVGQPSSYNEQFFGPGTRLTVL.

This chain connects TRBV12-5 to TRBJ2-1; a possible D gene is TRBD2 (7 bases). CDR1 LGHNT and CDR2 FRNRAP come from the germline V gene. The ends were cut back, 6 bases at V and 7 bases at J, with 13 bases in the middle. The CDR3 is made up of 13 amino acids. The CDR3 loop is CASGEGGRNEQFF. As DNA, the CDR3 is TGTGCTAGTGGGGAGGGGGGGCGGAATGAGCAGTTCTTC.

The gene calls are TRBV11-2 and TRBJ1-1, with D possibly TRBD1 on 6 matching bases. CDR1 and CDR2 (germline): SGHAT, FQNNGV. The CDR3 consists of 15 residues. Trimming took off 5 bases at V and 1 base at J, with 14 bases between the two ends. The CDR3 spells CASSLGQRGNTEAFF. The CDR3, as DNA: TGTGCCAGCAGCCTCGGACAGCGAGGGAACACTGAAGCTTTCTTT.

The chain recombines TRBV1 with TRBJ1-5; TRBD1, the D gene given by the table, was not confirmed from the DNA. TRBV1 is a known pseudogene. The CDR3 contains 15 residues. CDR3 sequence: CTSSQQGDILQPQHF. The DNA of the CDR3 is TGCACCAGCAGCCAGCAGGGGGATATTCTTCAGCCCCAGCATTTT.

This clone has a handful of counts. This sequence joins TRBV19 and TRBJ1-1; no reliable D call. CDR1 is LNHDA, CDR2 SQIVND, per germline (reference sequence). This CDR3 is 15 amino acids long. V lost 6 bases to trimming and J lost 2 bases, with 16 bases between them. CDR3 sequence (DNA): TGTGCCAGTAGCCCCGCCCGGTCGGGTAACACTGAAGCTTTCTTT. Translating gives CASSPARSGNTEAFF. Full variable domain (missing parts from reference TRBV19 and TRBJ1-1): DGGITQSPKYLFRKEGQNVTLSCEQNLNHDAMYWYRQDPGQGLRLIYYSQIVNDFQKGDIAEGYSVSREKKESFPLTVTSAQKNPTAFYLCASSPARSGNTEAFFGQGTRLTVV.

The chain links TRBV19 to TRBJ1-1; D might be TRBD1 (5 bases). The V and J ends lost 8 bases and 0 bases respectively, with 13 bases between them. Germline assignment: CDR1 LNHDA and CDR2 SQIVND (reference sequence). This CDR3 is built from 14 residues. DNA for the CDR3: TGTGCCAGTGTCAGGAGGGGCTTGAACACTGAAGCTTTCTTT. This sequence encodes CASVRRGLNTEAFF.

The chain joins TRBV23-1 to TRBJ2-5; the D gene is possibly TRBD1 (5 bases). TRBV23-1 carries the ORF label, with uncertain function. The CDR3 length is 20 residues. Between the trimmed V and J ends, which lost 0 bases and 1 base, there was a span of 24 bases. The CDR3 bases are TGCGCCAGCAGTCAATCGTATGGAAGATGGGCAGGGTCTGGCCAAGAGACCCAGTACTTC. Its protein is CASSQSYGRWAGSGQETQYF.

The chain recombines TRBV19 with TRBJ2-2; tentative D call: TRBD1 (6 bases). This CDR3 has 15 amino acids. Germline V gives CDR1 LNHDA, CDR2 SQIVND (reference sequence). V dropped 10 bases and J dropped 1 base, with 16 bases sitting between them. CDR3 region: CATKGVGGNTGELFF. The DNA of the CDR3 is TGTGCCACCAAAGGGGTAGGGGGGAACACCGGGGAGCTGTTTTTT.

This clone was observed once. The V gene is TRBV18, the J gene TRBJ1-1; the D is unclear. CDR1 KGHSH and CDR2 LQKENI come from the germline V gene. This CDR3 comprises 12 residues. Trimming took off 6 bases at V and 8 bases at J, with 13 bases between the two ends. The CDR3 spells CASSRYGVEAFF. The CDR3 DNA sequence: TGTGCCAGCTCGCGATATGGAGTAGAAGCTTTCTTT.

The CDR3 coding sequence is TGTGCCACCAGCAAAGGGACTAGCGGGGTCCCGGAGCAGTTCTTC. Protein: CATSKGTSGVPEQFF. V gene TRBV15 combines with J gene TRBJ2-1; 13 bases line up with TRBD2. Germline V CDR1 and CDR2: LNHNV, YYDKDF (reference sequence). The CDR3 is 15 residues long. V gave up 4 bases and J gave up 10 bases; unmatched junction bases: 7.

The chain employs TRBV9 and TRBJ2-1, with TRBD2 matching 11 bases. V shed 9 bases, J shed 7 bases, and the junction held 9 bases outside the gene matches. This CDR3 contains 14 residues. Germline CDR1 SGDLS, CDR2 YYNGEE. CDR3 region: CATTPGLAENEQFF. In DNA, the CDR3 is TGTGCCACCACACCGGGACTAGCGGAGAATGAGCAGTTCTTC.

Only a few counts were recorded for this clone. The chain uses TRBV4-2 and TRBJ1-1; 8 bases map to TRBD1. The CDR3 is 16 residues long. J lost 5 bases, V lost 1 base, and 9 bases had no gene match. Germline assignment: CDR1 LGHNA and CDR2 YNFKEQ. The CDR3: CASSQVGAQGVTEAFF. Here the CDR3 DNA reads TGTGCCAGCAGCCAAGTGGGGGCACAGGGGGTAACTGAAGCTTTCTTT.

The chain couples TRBV6-6 to TRBJ1-5; the match to TRBD1 covers 7 bases. V trimming: 7 bases; J trimming: 3 bases; junction bases outside the gene matches: 3. Germline CDR1 and CDR2: MNHNY and SVGAGI (reference sequence). The CDR3 sequence is 13 residues long. The CDR3 here is CASTTGNNQPQHF. The CDR3 nucleotides read TGTGCCAGCACGACAGGGAACAATCAGCCCCAGCATTTT.

The chain couples TRBV21-1 to TRBJ1-1; TRBD1 is the table's D call and was not checked against the DNA. TRBV21-1 is flagged as a pseudogene. This CDR3 region has 13 residues. The CDR3 coding sequence is TGTGCCAGCAGAGGACAGACCTTCACTGAAGCTTTCTTT. Amino acid sequence: CASRGQTFTEAFF.

This chain joins TRBV28 and TRBJ2-1; TRBD2 matches at 8 bases. V dropped 7 bases and J dropped 7; count of bases not matched to a gene: 9. The CDR3 runs to 14 residues. Germline lookup yields CDR1 MDHEN and CDR2 SYDVKM. CDR3 coding DNA: TGTGCCAGCATCACAAGCGGGAGAGGTAATGAGCAGTTCTTC. It translates to CASITSGRGNEQFF.

This clone was recorded once. The genes are TRBV6-1 and TRBJ2-3; TRBD1 aligns across 9 bases. The CDR3 is 14 amino acids. The junction had 3 bases not matched to a gene; V was cut back by 7 bases and J by 1 base. Germline V lookup: CDR1 MNHNS, CDR2 SASEGT. The DNA for the CDR3 is TGTGCCAGCACTCGGGACAGGGGCACAGATACGCAGTATTTT. Its translation: CASTRDRGTDTQYF.

V usage is TRBV5-1 and J usage is TRBJ1-1, with 11 bases lining up with TRBD1. Germline CDR1 reads SGHRS; CDR2 reads YFSETQ. The trim removed 3 bases at V and 1 base at J, leaving 2 bases unmatched. The CDR3 runs 15 residues. CDR3 coding DNA: TGCGCCAGCAGCTGGACAGGGGGCTCGAACACTGAAGCTTTCTTT. Its translation: CASSWTGGSNTEAFF.

The J gene is TRBJ1-4, the V gene TRBV14; TRBD1 matches 8 bases. The CDR3 has 16 amino acids. Germline lookup yields CDR1 SGHDN and CDR2 FVKESK. The V and J ends lost 4 bases and 4 bases, in that order; junction bases with no gene match: 8. The CDR3 DNA is TGTGCCAGCAGCCGGACAGGGCTGCGGCATAATGAAAAACTGTTTTTT. Encoded protein: CASSRTGLRHNEKLFF.

V is TRBV2 and J is TRBJ2-3, with D possibly being TRBD1 (7 bases). V dropped 6 bases and J dropped 4 bases, with 17 bases sitting between them. The CDR3 consists of 15 residues. CDR1 SNHLY and CDR2 FYNNEI come from the germline V gene. Here the CDR3 DNA reads TGTGCCAGCAGCGCCGCGGGACAGAGACCAGATACGCAGTATTTT. This codes for CASSAAGQRPDTQYF.